This entry describes one T cell receptor (beta chain). This specimen comes from a study of blood T cell repertoires in COVID-19. About the research overall: Acute and convalescent COVID-19 specimens originated in the United States, Italy and Spain. The analysed material was cDNA or gDNA that came from T cells, B-cell-depleted T cells, or PBMCs.

Sequencing used immunoSEQ multiplex PCR; TCRdb keeps in-frame clones, though not all of them. The table lists some 160,000 clones, about 86% of them singletons. Seattle's cohort entered during active infection and was followed longitudinally. From germline, CDR1 is SGHTA and CDR2 FQGNSA. This CDR3 is 15 amino acids long. With V trimmed by 6 bases and J by 5 bases, 11 bases remained unmatched. This sequence originates from a woman aged 65 to 85 with COVID-19, enrolled during active disease. The sequenced sample was peripheral blood. The V and J genes are TRBV7-2 and TRBJ2-5; 8 positions agree with TRBD2. CDR3 bases: TGTGCCAGCAGGCCCGGGACTAGATCATCCGAGACCCAGTACTTC. This encodes CASRPGTRSSETQYF. The complete variable domain, with remaining parts taken from reference TRBV7-2 and TRBJ2-5, reads GAGVSQSPSNKVTEKGKDVELRCDPISGHTALYWYRQSLGQGLEFLIYFQGNSAPDKSGLPSDRFSAERTGGSVSTLTIQRTQQEDSAVYLCASRPGTRSSETQYFGPGTRLLVL.